Shown below are 18 T cell receptor beta chains from a single sample sequenced in a study of T-cell reconstitution after alpha-beta-depleted transplantation in children. Preparing the TCRbeta library involved the use of unique molecular identifiers. MiXCR was run by TCRdb on the PCR reads, yielding one entry per CDR3 protein. The table has roughly 400,000 distinct CDR3 sequences, 20% seen once. This material consisted of PBMCs from the stem cell graft donor, taken from the stem cell graft. The receptor source for this set is a human donor who donated a stem cell graft to a child with acute myeloid leukemia.

The chain uses TRBV12-3 or TRBV12-4 and TRBJ1-5; no firm D call. The CDR3 is 13 amino acids. The germline V and J ends were trimmed by 3 bases and 7 bases, with 10 bases remaining between them. The CDR3 region has the DNA TGTGCCAGCAGTTTTGGGGAGGACCAGCCCCAGCATTTT. This encodes CASSFGEDQPQHF.

This clonotype was recorded a few times. The rearrangement uses TRBV11-2 and TRBJ2-3; either TRBD1 or TRBD2 may supply D (6 bases each). Germline V gene data show CDR1 as SGHAT and CDR2 as FQNNGV. The CDR3 runs 17 residues. Trimming shortened V by 2 bases and J by 3 bases, and 18 bases separated the two germline ends. The CDR3 spells CASSLSLGVGGTDTQYF. As DNA, the CDR3 is TGTGCCAGCAGCTTATCTCTCGGAGTAGGGGGGACAGATACGCAGTATTTT.

The rearrangement uses TRBV12-3 or TRBV12-4 and TRBJ1-2, with TRBD1 matching 7 bases. The CDR3 runs to 14 residues. V lost 6 bases to trimming and J lost 2 bases; unmatched junction nucleotides: 6. The CDR3 DNA reads as TGTGCCAGCAGGCCGGGACAGACCAACTATGGCTACACCTTC. It is translated as CASRPGQTNYGYTF.

This clonotype has only a few counts. J is TRBJ1-2 and V is TRBV12-3 or TRBV12-4, with 7 nucleotides matching TRBD1. Germline trimming cut 5 bases from V and 6 bases from J; bases unmatched to any gene: 9. The CDR3 spans 14 residues. DNA for the CDR3: TGTGCCAGCAGTCCCAGGGGGGGGTTTGATGGCTACACCTTC. Translation gives CASSPRGGFDGYTF.

The chain uses TRBV29-1 and TRBJ2-3; 8 bases are a match to TRBD2. Germline trimming cut 5 bases from V and 2 bases from J; bases unmatched to any gene: 9. The CDR3 is 15 amino acids. Germline assignment: CDR1 SQVTM and CDR2 ANQGSEA. The CDR3 sequence is CSVYVGRAPTDTQYF. In nucleotides, the CDR3 is TGCAGCGTTTATGTCGGGAGGGCCCCCACAGATACGCAGTATTTT.

This clonotype occurred many times. V is TRBV4-3 and J is TRBJ2-3; D tentatively reads TRBD1 or TRBD2 (5 bases each). The CDR3 has 15 amino acids. CDR1 and CDR2 from the germline V gene are LGHNA and YSLEER. The V end was cut by 0 bases, the J end by 6 bases, with 13 bases between. The CDR3 DNA is TGCGCCAGCAGCCAAGAACAGAGGGGTAGGGATACGCAGTATTTT. Residues: CASSQEQRGRDTQYF.

This sequence joins TRBV12-3 or TRBV12-4 and TRBJ2-7; 7 positions match TRBD1. This CDR3 contains 16 residues. J gave up 3 bases and V 2 bases, and 10 bases lay outside the gene matches. In DNA, the CDR3 is TGTGCCAGCAGTTTAAAACAGGGGAGCATCAGCTACGAGCAGTACTTC. Translating it yields CASSLKQGSISYEQYF.

This clonotype was seen repeatedly, ten times or more. The V gene is TRBV20-1, the J gene TRBJ2-7, with a tentative D call TRBD1 (6 bases). The V and J ends lost 4 bases and 2 bases respectively, with 18 bases between them. The CDR3 totals 15 residues. From germline, CDR1 is DFQATT and CDR2 SNEGSKA (reference sequence). As DNA, the CDR3 is TGCAGTGCTACGACCGGGACAACTCCGACCTACGAGCAGTACTTC. Translation gives CSATTGTTPTYEQYF.

This chain joins TRBV20-1 and TRBJ2-3, with TRBD2 matching 8 bases. This CDR3 has 13 amino acids. Germline V gives CDR1 DFQATT, CDR2 SNEGSKA (reference sequence). The CDR3 is CSLFSGGTDTQYF. CDR3 nucleotide sequence: TGCAGCCTCTTTAGCGGGGGCACAGATACGCAGTATTTT.

This clonotype occurred a few times. The chain uses TRBV5-1 and TRBJ2-1; D perhaps matches TRBD2 (6 bases). Trimming pared 2 bases from V and 4 bases from J, leaving 10 bases between. This CDR3 spans 14 amino acids. Per germline, CDR1 SGHRS and CDR2 YFSETQ. The CDR3 sequence is CASSLATRYNEQFF. The CDR3 DNA is TGCGCCAGCAGCTTAGCGACTAGATACAATGAGCAGTTCTTC.

This clonotype was observed at least ten times. The chain employs TRBV4-3 and TRBJ2-5; the D call may be TRBD1 or TRBD2 (5 bases each). Trimming pared 5 bases from V and 4 bases from J, leaving 11 bases between. Germline-derived CDR1 and CDR2 are LGHNA and YSLEER. The CDR3 contains 13 residues. The CDR3 region is CASSTGAGETQYF. DNA for the CDR3: TGCGCCAGCAGCACCGGGGCAGGAGAGACCCAGTACTTC.

The chain carries TRBV7-2 and TRBJ2-1, with 14 positions matching TRBD2. The V gene's germline CDR1 is SGHTA and CDR2 FQGNSA. The trim removed 5 bases at V and 6 bases at J, leaving 9 bases unmatched. This CDR3 spans 17 amino acids. CDR3 loop: CASSTGTSGSLANEQFF. The CDR3 bases are TGTGCCAGCAGCACGGGGACTAGCGGGAGTCTCGCCAATGAGCAGTTCTTC.

This clonotype was counted at least ten times. The CDR3 sequence: CASSYTQISPLHF. The DNA for the CDR3 is TGTGCCAGCAGTTATACCCAGATTTCACCCCTCCACTTT. The J gene is TRBJ1-6, the V gene TRBV6-5, with D unclear. Trimming took off 3 bases at V and 9 bases at J, with 9 bases between the two ends. CDR1 is MNHEY and CDR2 is SVGAGI in the germline V gene. The CDR3 sequence is 13 residues long.

This clonotype was seen only a few times. The chain links TRBV12-3 or TRBV12-4 to TRBJ2-7; TRBD1 matches at 7 bases. Trimming cost V 7 bases and J 4 bases; bases outside gene matches: 10. This CDR3 is built from 14 residues. The CDR3 loop is CASKGQAMNYEQYF. CDR3 DNA: TGTGCCAGCAAAGGACAGGCGATGAATTACGAGCAGTACTTC.

This clonotype was observed a handful of times. J is TRBJ2-1 and V is TRBV29-1, with D uncertain. The germline gives CDR1 SQVTM, CDR2 ANQGSEA. The CDR3 is 14 amino acids. V was shortened by 5 bases and J by 0 bases, with 11 bases between the two germline ends. Written as DNA, the CDR3 is TGCAGCGTTCGGAGCGAGAGCTCCTACAATGAGCAGTTCTTC. Translation gives CSVRSESSYNEQFF.

In this sample, this clonotype turned up a few times. J is TRBJ1-2 and V is TRBV20-1, with 12 bases lining up with TRBD1. With 5 bases clipped from V and 1 base from J, the junction kept 14 bases outside the gene matches. The CDR3 runs 18 residues. Germline V gene data show CDR1 as DFQATT and CDR2 as SNEGSKA (reference sequence). CDR3 in amino acids: CSAYPLPGQGALNYGYTF. Here the CDR3 DNA reads TGCAGTGCTTACCCCCTCCCGGGACAGGGGGCCCTTAACTATGGCTACACCTTC.

There are many counts of this clonotype. This chain connects TRBV29-1 to TRBJ1-1; no firm D call. V was pared by 7 bases and J by 0 bases, with 12 bases between. The CDR3 spans 13 residues. Germline CDR1 and CDR2: SQVTM and ANQGSEA. The DNA for the CDR3 is TGCAGCGGAAAAACAGCGGTGAACACTGAAGCTTTCTTT. It is translated as CSGKTAVNTEAFF.

This clonotype was seen a few times. CDR3 loop: CASSLDRVGDNEQFF. The CDR3 DNA reads TGTGCCAGCAGTTTAGACAGGGTGGGGGACAATGAGCAGTTCTTC. The genes are TRBV12-3 or TRBV12-4 and TRBJ2-1, with D possibly being TRBD1 (6 bases). This CDR3 region has 15 residues. V was pared by 1 base and J by 5 bases, with 12 bases between.